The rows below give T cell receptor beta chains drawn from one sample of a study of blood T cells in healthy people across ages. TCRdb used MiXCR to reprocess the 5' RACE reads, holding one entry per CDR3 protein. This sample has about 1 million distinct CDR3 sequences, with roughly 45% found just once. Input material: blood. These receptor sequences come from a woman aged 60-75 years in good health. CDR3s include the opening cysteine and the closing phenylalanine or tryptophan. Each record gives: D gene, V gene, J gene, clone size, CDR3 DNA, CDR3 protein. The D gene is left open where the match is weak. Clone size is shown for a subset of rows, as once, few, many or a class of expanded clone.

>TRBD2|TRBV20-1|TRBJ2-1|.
TGCAGTGCTAGAGGGGGGGGGAGTAGGTACAATGAGCAGTTCTTC
CSARGGGSRYNEQFF
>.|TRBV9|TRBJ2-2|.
TGTGTCAGCAGCCCTCGGACTCGGACCGGGGAGCTGTTTTTT
CVSSPRTRTGELFF
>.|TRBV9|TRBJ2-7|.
TGTGCCAGCAGCGTAGGTCGGGACGAGCAGTACTTC
CASSVGRDEQYF
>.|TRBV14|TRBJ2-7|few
TGTGCCAGCAGCCAAGAGTTACTGGCATTGGCCTACGAGCAGTACTTC
CASSQELLALAYEQYF
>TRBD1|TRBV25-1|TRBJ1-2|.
TGTGCCAGCAGTGTCGGGACAGCCGCTAACTATAGCTACACCTTC
CASSVGTAANYSYTF
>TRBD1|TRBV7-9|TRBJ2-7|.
TGTGCCAGCAGCCGTCTGGGGGAGAGGGGGCACAATGAGCAGTACTTC
CASSRLGERGHNEQYF
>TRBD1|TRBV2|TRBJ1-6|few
TGTGCCAGCAGTACCCGGCAGGGGGGAAATTCACCCCTCCACTTT
CASSTRQGGNSPLHF
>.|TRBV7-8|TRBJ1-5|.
TGTGCCAGCAGCACCAGGGGTCAGCCCCAGCATTTT
CASSTRGQPQHF
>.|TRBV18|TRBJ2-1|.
TGTGCCAGCTCACCACCTCCACCGGAGTACAATGAGCAGTTCTTC
CASSPPPPEYNEQFF
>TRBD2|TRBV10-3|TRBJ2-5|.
TGTGCCATCAGGGAGGTACTAGCGGGAGAGAGGGAGACCCAGTACTTC
CAIREVLAGERETQYF
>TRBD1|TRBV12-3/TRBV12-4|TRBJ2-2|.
TGTGCCAGCAGTCAGGGGGCCCCCGGGGAGCTGTTTTTT
CASSQGAPGELFF
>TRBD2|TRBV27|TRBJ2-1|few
TGTGCCAGCAGTTCCCCATCACTAGCGGGAGCATACGAGCAGTTCTTC
CASSSPSLAGAYEQFF
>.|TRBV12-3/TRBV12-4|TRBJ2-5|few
TGTGCCAGCAGCCCAGGGCCGGGACTAGAGACCCAGTACTTC
CASSPGPGLETQYF
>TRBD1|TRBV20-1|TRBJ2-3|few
TGCAGTGCGCTGACAGGGGATAGCACAGATACGCAGTATTTT
CSALTGDSTDTQYF
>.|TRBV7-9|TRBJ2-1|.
TGTGCCAGCAGCAAAGAATGGGAAGAGCAGTTCTTC
CASSKEWEEQFF
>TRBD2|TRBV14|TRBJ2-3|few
TGTGCCAGCAGCCAAGACGGCGCGGGAGGATATGGAGGCACAGATACGCAGTATTTT
CASSQDGAGGYGGTDTQYF
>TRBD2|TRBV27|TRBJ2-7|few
TGTGCCAGCAGTTTATCAGAGCTAGCGGGAGCTTTGCACGAGCAGTACTTC
CASSLSELAGALHEQYF
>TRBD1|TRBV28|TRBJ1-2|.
TGTGCCAGCAGTACGGACAGGGAGTATGGCTACACCTTC
CASSTDREYGYTF
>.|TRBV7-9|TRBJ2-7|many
TGTGCCAGCAGCTTATGGGGGGACGAGCAGTACTTC
CASSLWGDEQYF
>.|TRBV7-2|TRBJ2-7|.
TGTGCCAGCAGCTTAGTTGCCGGGGCGGGGTACGAGCAGTACTTC
CASSLVAGAGYEQYF
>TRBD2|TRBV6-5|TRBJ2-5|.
TGTGCCAGCACACGACTAGCGGGCCATGAGCAGTACTTC
CASTRLAGHEQYF
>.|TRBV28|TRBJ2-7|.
TGTGCCAGCAGTTTCCCCCAGGGTGTGTTCCACGAGCAGTACTTC
CASSFPQGVFHEQYF
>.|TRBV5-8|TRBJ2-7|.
TGTGCCAGCAGCTTGGTCAGGAAGCTCTCCTACGAGCAGTACTTC
CASSLVRKLSYEQYF
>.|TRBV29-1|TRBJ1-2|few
TGCAGCGTTTTTTTAGATGGCTACACCTTC
CSVFLDGYTF
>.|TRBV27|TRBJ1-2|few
TGTGCCAGCAGCCACGGACAGTATGGCTACACCTTC
CASSHGQYGYTF
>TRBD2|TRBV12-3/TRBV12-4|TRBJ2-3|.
TGTGCAGGCCCGGGACTAGAGGCACCACTATATAGGGATACGCAGTATTTT
CAGPGLEAPLYRDTQYF
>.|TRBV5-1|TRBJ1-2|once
TGCGCCAGCAGCTTGTCCCCAGGCGAGTCCTATGGCTACACCTTC
CASSLSPGESYGYTF
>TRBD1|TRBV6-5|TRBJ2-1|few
TGTGCCAGCAGTTACTTGCCGGGACAGGGAAAAGTAAATGAGCAGTTCTTC
CASSYLPGQGKVNEQFF